This TCR beta chain derives from a study of blood T cells in healthy people across ages. Combining a sample-barcoded 5' primer with a J-beta primer mix, a second PCR ran for roughly 7 to 12 cycles. Every sample gave at least 3 million paired-end reads containing CDR3. MiXCR, applied by TCRdb to the 5' RACE reads, yields one record per CDR3 protein. Of under 850,000 distinct CDR3 sequences in the sample, 35% to 40% were seen once. Study-level findings and limits: No conclusive comparison of naive versus antigen-experienced cells was possible with unsorted PBMCs.

This CDR3 has 14 residues. Germline loops: CDR1 SEHNR, CDR2 FQNEAQ (reference sequence). V was clipped by 1 base and J by 3 bases, with 9 bases between them. This clonotype was picked up many times. No antigen is known for it. This TCR came from a man aged 18 to 30 in good health. V usage is TRBV7-9 and J usage is TRBJ1-2, with D hard to call. Sequenced material: blood. CDR3 loop: CASSLDLTYYGYTF. The DNA for the CDR3 is TGTGCCAGCAGCTTAGACCTGACCTACTATGGCTACACCTTC.